The subject of this entry is one T cell receptor beta chain. The antigen is unknown. Assay: immunoSEQ multiplex PCR; the TCRdb copy retains only in-frame clones and omits some. The sample shows around 96,000 clones, 85% to 95% of them seen only once. This entry belongs to a study of T cell responses to AZD1222 COVID-19 vaccine. Study results and limitations: Two AZD1222 administrations were followed by greater Spike-specific TCR breadth and depth. The donor cohort was predominantly white British with a female majority, and clonal diversity may have been underestimated.

The germline V gene encodes CDR1 SGHAT and CDR2 FQNNGV. The CDR3 is 14 amino acids. The V end was cut by 3 bases, the J end by 5 bases, with 13 bases between. The receptor comes from an adult who received the AZD1222 COVID-19 vaccine. The chain recombines TRBV11-2 with TRBJ2-5; weak D call: TRBD1 (5 bases). Sequenced material: peripheral blood, taken 28 days after the second AZD1222 dose. CDR3 sequence (DNA): TGTGCCAGCAGCTTGGGCAGGGCGGTGGAGACCCAGTACTTC. As protein: CASSLGRAVETQYF.